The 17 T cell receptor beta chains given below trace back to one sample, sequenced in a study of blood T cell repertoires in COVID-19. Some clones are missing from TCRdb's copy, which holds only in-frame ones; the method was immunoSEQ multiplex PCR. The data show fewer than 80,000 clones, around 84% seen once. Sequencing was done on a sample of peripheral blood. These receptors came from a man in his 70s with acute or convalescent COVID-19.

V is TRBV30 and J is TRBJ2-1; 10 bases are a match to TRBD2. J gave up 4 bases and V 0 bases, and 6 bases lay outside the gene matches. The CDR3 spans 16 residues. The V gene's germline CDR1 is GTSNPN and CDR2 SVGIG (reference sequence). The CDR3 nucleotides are TGTGCCTGGAGTGTACTGGCTAGCGGGGGATACAATGAGCAGTTCTTC. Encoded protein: CAWSVLASGGYNEQFF.

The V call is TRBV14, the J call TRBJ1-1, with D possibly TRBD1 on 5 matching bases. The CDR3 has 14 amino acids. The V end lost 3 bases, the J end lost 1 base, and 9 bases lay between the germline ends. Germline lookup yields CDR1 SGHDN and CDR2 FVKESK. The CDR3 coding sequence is TGTGCCAGCAGCCATAGGGGCCAGAACACTGAAGCTTTCTTT. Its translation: CASSHRGQNTEAFF.

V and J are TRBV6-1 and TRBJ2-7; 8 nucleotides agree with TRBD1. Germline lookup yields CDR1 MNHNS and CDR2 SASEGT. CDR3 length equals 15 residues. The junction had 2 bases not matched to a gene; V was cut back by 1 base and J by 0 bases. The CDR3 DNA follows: TGTGCCAGCAGTGAAGGGCAGGGGGCCTCCTACGAGCAGTACTTC. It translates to CASSEGQGASYEQYF.

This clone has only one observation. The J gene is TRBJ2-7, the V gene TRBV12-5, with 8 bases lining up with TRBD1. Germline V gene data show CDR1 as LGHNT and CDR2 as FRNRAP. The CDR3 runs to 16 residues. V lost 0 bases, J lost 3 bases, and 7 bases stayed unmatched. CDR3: CASGLVERTGSYEQYF. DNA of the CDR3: TGTGCTAGTGGTTTGGTAGAAAGGACAGGGAGCTACGAGCAGTACTTC.

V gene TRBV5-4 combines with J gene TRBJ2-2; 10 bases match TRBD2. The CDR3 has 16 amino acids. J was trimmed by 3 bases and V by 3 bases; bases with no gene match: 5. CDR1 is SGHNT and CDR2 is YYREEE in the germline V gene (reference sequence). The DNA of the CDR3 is TGTGCCAGCAGCTATAGCGGGGGGATTGACACCGGGGAGCTGTTTTTT. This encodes CASSYSGGIDTGELFF. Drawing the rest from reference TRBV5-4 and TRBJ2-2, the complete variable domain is ETGVTQSPTHLIKTRGQQVTLRCSSQSGHNTVSWYQQALGQGPQFIFQYYREEENGRGNFPPRFSGLQFPNYSSELNVNALELDDSALYLCASSYSGGIDTGELFFGEGSRLTVL.

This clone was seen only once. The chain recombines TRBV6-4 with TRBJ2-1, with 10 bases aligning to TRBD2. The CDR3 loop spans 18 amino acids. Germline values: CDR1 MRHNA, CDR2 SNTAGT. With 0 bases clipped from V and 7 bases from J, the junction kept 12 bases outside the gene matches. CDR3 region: CASSDSLLVAGGRNEQFF. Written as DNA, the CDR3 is TGTGCCAGCAGTGACTCATTATTGGTAGCGGGGGGTCGGAATGAGCAGTTCTTC.

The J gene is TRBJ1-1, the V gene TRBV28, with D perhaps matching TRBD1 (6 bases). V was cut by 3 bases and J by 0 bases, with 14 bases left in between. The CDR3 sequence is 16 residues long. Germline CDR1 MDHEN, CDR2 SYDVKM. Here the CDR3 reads CASSFSRGLLNTEAFF. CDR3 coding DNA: TGTGCCAGCAGTTTTTCCAGGGGACTACTGAACACTGAAGCTTTCTTT.

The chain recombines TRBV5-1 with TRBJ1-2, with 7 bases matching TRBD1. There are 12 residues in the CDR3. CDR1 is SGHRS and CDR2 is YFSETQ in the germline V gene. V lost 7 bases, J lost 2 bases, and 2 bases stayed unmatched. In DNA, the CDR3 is TGCGCCAGCGGGACAGCCAACTATGGCTACACCTTC. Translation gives CASGTANYGYTF.

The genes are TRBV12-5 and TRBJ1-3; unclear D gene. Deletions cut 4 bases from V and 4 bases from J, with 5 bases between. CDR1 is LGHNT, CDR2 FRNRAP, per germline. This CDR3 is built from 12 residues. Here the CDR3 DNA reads TGTGCTAGTGGTTCCGAGGGAAACACCATATATTTT. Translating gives CASGSEGNTIYF.

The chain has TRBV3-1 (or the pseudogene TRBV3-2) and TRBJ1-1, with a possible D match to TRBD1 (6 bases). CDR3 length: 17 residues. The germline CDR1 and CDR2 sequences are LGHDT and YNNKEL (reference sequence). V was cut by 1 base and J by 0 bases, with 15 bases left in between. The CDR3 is CASSQGRYRAMNTEAFF. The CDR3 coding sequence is TGTGCCAGCAGCCAAGGAAGGTACAGGGCTATGAACACTGAAGCTTTCTTT.

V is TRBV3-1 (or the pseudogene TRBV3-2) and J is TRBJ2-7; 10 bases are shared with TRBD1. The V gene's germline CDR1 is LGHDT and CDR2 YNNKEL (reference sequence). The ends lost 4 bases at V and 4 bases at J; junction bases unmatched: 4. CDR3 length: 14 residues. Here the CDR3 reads CASSRTGGSYEQYF. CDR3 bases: TGTGCCAGCAGCCGGACAGGGGGGAGTTACGAGCAGTACTTC.

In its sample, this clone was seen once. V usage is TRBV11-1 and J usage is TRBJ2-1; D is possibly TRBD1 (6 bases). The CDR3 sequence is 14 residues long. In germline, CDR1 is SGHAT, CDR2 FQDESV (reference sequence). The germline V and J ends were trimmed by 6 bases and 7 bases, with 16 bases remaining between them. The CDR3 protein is CASSLTGGLNEQFF. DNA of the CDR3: TGTGCCAGCAGTCTGACAGGAGGCCTAAATGAGCAGTTCTTC.

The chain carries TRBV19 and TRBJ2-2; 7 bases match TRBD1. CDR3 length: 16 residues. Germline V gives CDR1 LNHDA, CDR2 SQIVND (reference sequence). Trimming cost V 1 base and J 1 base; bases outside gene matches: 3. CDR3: CASSIGRQGNTGELFF. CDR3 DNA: TGTGCCAGTAGTATAGGGAGACAGGGGAACACCGGGGAGCTGTTTTTT.

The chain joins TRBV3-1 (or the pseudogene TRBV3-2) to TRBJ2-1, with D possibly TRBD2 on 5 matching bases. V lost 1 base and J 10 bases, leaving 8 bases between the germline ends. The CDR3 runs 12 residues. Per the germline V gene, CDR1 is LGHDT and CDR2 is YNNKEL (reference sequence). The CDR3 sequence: CASSQASGEQFF. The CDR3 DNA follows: TGTGCCAGCAGCCAAGCTTCGGGGGAGCAGTTCTTC.

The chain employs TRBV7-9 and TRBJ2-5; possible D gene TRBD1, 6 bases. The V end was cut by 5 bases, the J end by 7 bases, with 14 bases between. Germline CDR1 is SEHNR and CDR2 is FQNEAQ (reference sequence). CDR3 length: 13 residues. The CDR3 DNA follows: TGTGCCAGCAGCCAAGGACAGACTGGGACCCAGTACTTC. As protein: CASSQGQTGTQYF.

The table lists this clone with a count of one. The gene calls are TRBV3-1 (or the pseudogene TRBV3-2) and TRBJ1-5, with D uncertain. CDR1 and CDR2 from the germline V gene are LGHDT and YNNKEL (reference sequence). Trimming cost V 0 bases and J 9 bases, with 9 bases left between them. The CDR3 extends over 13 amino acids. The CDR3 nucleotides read TGTGCCAGCAGCCAAGATCGGGAAACGCCCCAGCATTTT. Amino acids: CASSQDRETPQHF.

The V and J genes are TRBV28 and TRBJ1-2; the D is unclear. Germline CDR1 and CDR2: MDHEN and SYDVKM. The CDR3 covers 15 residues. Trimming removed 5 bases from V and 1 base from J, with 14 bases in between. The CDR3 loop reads CASSPPQSFNYGYTF. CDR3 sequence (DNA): TGTGCCAGCAGTCCCCCTCAGTCTTTTAACTATGGCTACACCTTC.